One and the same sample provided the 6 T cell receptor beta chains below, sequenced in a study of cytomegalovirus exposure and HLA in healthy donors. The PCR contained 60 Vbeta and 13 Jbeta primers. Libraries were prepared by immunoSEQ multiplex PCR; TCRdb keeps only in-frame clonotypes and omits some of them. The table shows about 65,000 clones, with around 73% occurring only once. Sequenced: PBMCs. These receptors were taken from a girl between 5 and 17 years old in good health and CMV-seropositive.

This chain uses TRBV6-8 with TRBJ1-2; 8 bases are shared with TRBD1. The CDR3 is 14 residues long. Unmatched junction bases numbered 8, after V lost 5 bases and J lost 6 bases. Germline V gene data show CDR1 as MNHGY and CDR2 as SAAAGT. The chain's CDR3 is CASSEKDRENGYTF. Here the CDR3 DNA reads TGTGCCAGCAGTGAGAAGGACAGGGAAAATGGCTACACCTTC.

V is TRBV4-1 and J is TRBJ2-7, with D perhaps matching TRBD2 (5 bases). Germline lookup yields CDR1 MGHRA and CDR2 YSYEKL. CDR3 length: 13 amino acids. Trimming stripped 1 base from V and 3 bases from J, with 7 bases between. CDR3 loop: CASSQGEIYEQYF. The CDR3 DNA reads TGCGCCAGCAGCCAAGGGGAGATCTACGAGCAGTACTTC.

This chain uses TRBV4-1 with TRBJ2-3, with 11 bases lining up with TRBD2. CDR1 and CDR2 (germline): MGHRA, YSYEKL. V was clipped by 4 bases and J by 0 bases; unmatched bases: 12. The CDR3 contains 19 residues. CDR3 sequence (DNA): TGCGCCAGCAGCCCACTCGCGACTAGCGGGGTCTCTAGCACAGATACGCAGTATTTT. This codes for CASSPLATSGVSSTDTQYF.

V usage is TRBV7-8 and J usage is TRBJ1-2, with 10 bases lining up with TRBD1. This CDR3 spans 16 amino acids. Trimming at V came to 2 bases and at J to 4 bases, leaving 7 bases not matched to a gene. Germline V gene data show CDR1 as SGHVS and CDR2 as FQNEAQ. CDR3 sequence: CASSLRGDRGGYGYTF. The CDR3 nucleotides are TGTGCCAGCAGCTTACGGGGGGACAGGGGCGGCTATGGCTACACCTTC.

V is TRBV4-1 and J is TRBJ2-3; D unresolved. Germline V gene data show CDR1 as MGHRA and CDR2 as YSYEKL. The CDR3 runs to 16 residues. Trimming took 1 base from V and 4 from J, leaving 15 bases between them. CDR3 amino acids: CASSQVISVFADTQYF. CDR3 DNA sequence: TGCGCCAGCAGCCAAGTAATCTCGGTTTTCGCAGATACGCAGTATTTT.

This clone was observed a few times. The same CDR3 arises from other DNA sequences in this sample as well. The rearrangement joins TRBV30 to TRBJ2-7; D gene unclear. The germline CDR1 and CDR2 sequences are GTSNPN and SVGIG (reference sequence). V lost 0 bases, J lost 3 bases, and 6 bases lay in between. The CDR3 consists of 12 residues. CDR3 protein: CAWSVRGYEQYF. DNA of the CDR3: TGTGCCTGGAGTGTACGAGGCTACGAGCAGTACTTC.